The 10 T cell receptor beta chains below come from one sample, sequenced in a study of CD8 T cells in Susac syndrome. An input of about 0.5 to 1 ug of RNA was subjected to reverse transcription using random hexamers. MiXCR was run by TCRdb on the immunoSEQ multiplex PCR reads, yielding one entry per CDR3 protein. The sample comprises 150,000 to 200,000 distinct CDR3 sequences, about 94% of which are singletons, and around 0.092% rests with the top ten. The sample taken for sequencing was CD4+ T cells from PBMCs. These receptors were obtained from a human donor with Susac syndrome.

The rearrangement uses TRBV30 and TRBJ1-1; no reliable D call. Germline V lookup: CDR1 GTSNPN, CDR2 SVGIG (reference sequence). V lost 2 bases, J lost 0 bases, and 10 bases lay in between. The CDR3 runs to 14 residues. In nucleotides, the CDR3 is TGTGCCTGGAGTCCGGACGGGGTGAACACTGAAGCTTTCTTT. Translated: CAWSPDGVNTEAFF.

The gene calls are TRBV20-1 and TRBJ2-1; unclear D gene. V lost 8 bases, J lost 2 bases, and 13 bases lay in between. This CDR3 is 13 amino acids long. Germline V CDR1 and CDR2: DFQATT, SNEGSKA (reference sequence). The CDR3: CSSFGLTYNEQFF. The DNA of the CDR3 is TGCAGTTCCTTTGGGCTTACCTACAATGAGCAGTTCTTC.

The rearrangement links TRBV18 to TRBJ2-7; maybe TRBD1 (6 bases). The CDR3 runs to 13 residues. Trimming removed 6 bases at V and 2 bases at J, with 11 bases between. The germline V gene encodes CDR1 KGHSH and CDR2 LQKENI. Here the CDR3 reads CASSLGTTYEQYF. The CDR3 DNA reads as TGTGCCAGCTCCCTAGGGACAACCTACGAGCAGTACTTC.

V is TRBV5-1 and J is TRBJ2-5; D is ambiguous. This CDR3 has 13 residues. Germline V gene data show CDR1 as SGHRS and CDR2 as YFSETQ. V shed 1 base and J shed 5 bases, with 9 bases lying between them. CDR3: CASSLQTRETQYF. CDR3 nucleotide sequence: TGCGCCAGCAGCTTGCAGACTCGGGAGACCCAGTACTTC.

The V and J genes are TRBV10-2 and TRBJ2-5, with D possibly matching TRBD2 (5 bases). The CDR3 is 12 residues long. Germline V gene data show CDR1 as WSHSY and CDR2 as SAAADI. The ends were cut back, 6 bases at V and 5 bases at J, with 10 bases in the middle. Here the CDR3 reads CASSHRGETQYF. In DNA, the CDR3 is TGCGCCAGCAGCCACCGCGGGGAGACCCAGTACTTC.

V usage is TRBV29-1 and J usage is TRBJ1-1; 8 bases map to TRBD1. The CDR3 consists of 14 residues. The V and J ends lost 8 bases and 1 base, in that order; junction bases with no gene match: 9. CDR1 is SQVTM, CDR2 ANQGSEA, per germline. This CDR3 is CSIKRGTGNTEAFF. Here the CDR3 DNA reads TGCAGCATCAAAAGGGGGACAGGGAACACTGAAGCTTTCTTT.

The V call is TRBV7-9, the J call TRBJ2-2, with D maybe TRBD2 (5 bases). The CDR3 totals 15 residues. With 5 bases removed from V and 3 bases from J, the gap between germline ends came to 13 bases. Looked up from germline, CDR1 is SEHNR and CDR2 is FQNEAQ (reference sequence). CDR3 sequence (DNA): TGTGCCAGCAGCCGCGCGGGTCGGGACACCGGGGAGCTGTTTTTT. The encoded protein is CASSRAGRDTGELFF.

The gene calls are TRBV19 and TRBJ1-2; TRBD1 might be the D (5 bases). V was cut by 7 bases and J by 4 bases, with 16 bases left in between. Germline V gives CDR1 LNHDA, CDR2 SQIVND (reference sequence). This CDR3 contains 14 residues. The CDR3: CASTVTGNVYGYTF. CDR3 bases: TGTGCCAGTACCGTTACAGGAAACGTCTATGGCTACACCTTC.

The chain combines TRBV2 with TRBJ2-7; D not certain. The CDR3 spans 13 residues. Looked up from germline, CDR1 is SNHLY and CDR2 is FYNNEI. Trimming pared 3 bases from V and 0 bases from J, leaving 6 bases between. The CDR3 DNA follows: TGTGCCAGCAGTGATACAGCCTCCTACGAGCAGTACTTC. Protein sequence: CASSDTASYEQYF.

This sequence joins TRBV5-1 and TRBJ1-1, with D uncertain. The CDR3 has 13 amino acids. Per the germline V gene, CDR1 is SGHRS and CDR2 is YFSETQ. The V end lost 0 bases, the J end lost 0 bases, and 3 bases lay between the germline ends. DNA of the CDR3: TGCGCCAGCAGCTTGGTCGTGAACACTGAAGCTTTCTTT. Its protein is CASSLVVNTEAFF.